This T cell receptor (beta chain) is drawn from a study of shared clonotypes between healthy human individuals. Unsorted PBMC DNA underwent sequencing on ten immunoSEQ deep assay plates. Produced via immunoSEQ multiplex PCR; TCRdb's table is partial and in-frame only. This sample yields about 490,000 clones, of which roughly 85% are seen a single time; approximately 12% belongs to the top ten. The CDR3 runs to 13 residues. CDR1 and CDR2 (germline): MNHEY, SMNVEV (reference sequence). V shed 8 bases and J 4 bases; nucleotides not matched to a gene: 7. This clonotype originated in a woman aged 40 to 50 in good health. Some clones in this sample may be carry-over from other donors' samples. The chain joins TRBV27 to TRBJ2-7, with 8 bases that match TRBD2. Material: PBMCs. In nucleotides, the CDR3 is TGTGCCAGCCGATGGGCTAGCGGGTACGAGCAGTACTTC. Translating gives CASRWASGYEQYF.